This T cell receptor (beta chain) was captured in a study of PD-1 blockade in classical Hodgkin lymphoma (dated by TCRdb to 2018 to 2021). Notes on the research overall: Nivolumab dosing was 3 mg/kg intravenously every 2 weeks, continuing until either disease progression or unacceptable toxicity. To define a peripheral blood immune signature of response to PD-1 blockade in classical Hodgkin lymphoma, the study combined TCR beta sequencing with CyTOF. Study-wide conclusions, independent of this receptor: Diversity was lower in patients who began nivolumab less than 1 year after ASCT, so these patients were left out of later analyses to avoid confounding by immune reconstitution. Among trial patients, those achieving complete response had baseline diversity similar to that of newly diagnosed patients, while diversity was significantly lower in partial responders and progressors. A significant rise by C4D1 was seen in CD4+ but not CD8+ TCR diversity (p=0.0027 vs p=0.16), with the rise being most apparent in complete responders (p=0.02). Only a single clinical trial cohort was studied, and what caused the repertoire differences, possibly disease activity or prior therapy, remained undefined. Baseline TCR diversity was reported as lower in newly diagnosed patients than in healthy donors, and lower still in relapsed/refractory patients.

The Qiagen DNeasy kit was used to extract genomic DNA from unsorted PBMCs and from the negatively selected CD4+ and CD8+ fractions. Amplification of TCR beta CDR3 regions was done by immunoSEQ multiplex PCR with primers that anneal to V and J segments. A synthetic immune receptor repertoire was used to minimize amplification bias, and remaining bias was computationally removed after sequencing. In the original analysis: Custom Python scripts were used to quantify repertoire diversity as the Shannon entropy index. Unsorted, CD4+ and CD8+ repertoires were analyzed separately, except for combined analyses in which CD4+ and CD8+ sequences were merged in silico. Clonal expansion was defined as a frequency increase of at least 2-fold after treatment compared with C1D1, and clones undetected at baseline were assigned a pseudocount of 0.5. Singleton clones were defined as clones with 0 or 1 copy at C1D1, and non-singleton clones were defined as clones with 2 or more copies. By matching protein sequences in sorted samples from the same patient, clones expanded in unsorted samples were annotated as CD4+, CD8+ or unknown. Diversity changes from C1D1 to C4D1 were tested in paired samples using Wilcoxon tests. TCRdb took this table from immuneACCESS and kept in-frame rearrangements with V and J called. Such tables lack part of the clones; where checked against another copy, unresolved V genes explain under half of the gap, and the rest is unexplained. V, J and clone size reflect that table, while D and trimming were determined from the DNA. For this sample the table gives over 25,000 clones, of which just over 85% were detected only once. Around 2.5% of the sample is held by the ten biggest clonotypes.

What the time point label conveys for this sample: cycle 1 day 1 (C1D1), immediately before nivolumab initiation. All trial patients had relapsed after autologous stem cell transplantation, with cohorts A, B and C differing in prior brentuximab vedotin exposure. The trial cohort was composed of 55 to 65 patients with relapsed/refractory classical Hodgkin lymphoma, for whom complete response, partial response or progressive disease was recorded as best overall response. In the multi-cohort phase II CheckMate 205 trial, trial patients received single-agent nivolumab. An independent review committee assessed best overall response by applying the 2007 International Working Group response criteria. Trial PBMCs were collected immediately before nivolumab initiation (C1D1) and during therapy at cycle 2 day 1 and cycle 4 day 1. Peripheral blood was collected in 8 mL Vacutainer Cell Preparation Tubes, from which PBMCs were isolated by centrifugation and then cryopreserved.

A single count supports this clone. Its antigen is still unknown. Base-call qualities are not available, and no considerably larger clone is one nucleotide away. Including cysteine and phenylalanine, the CDR3 has 15 amino acids. Only the CDR3 part of the read is kept: 45 bases, read in frame from the first base. CDR1 is given as LGHNA and CDR2 as YNFKEQ, both from the germline V gene. Trimming costs V 0 bases and J 3 bases, and their ends lie 10 bases apart. The chain joins TRBV4-2 to TRBJ2-3, with the D gene call left open. The TCR comes from a human donor with classical Hodgkin lymphoma. Sequenced material: peripheral blood mononuclear cells (PBMCs), taken at baseline. The CDR3 protein is CASSQDPVGTDTQYF. In nucleotide form, the sequence is TGTGCCAGCAGCCAAGACCCTGTGGGGACAGATACGCAGTATTTT.